This note documents a single TCR beta chain sequence. The data belong to a study of blood T cell repertoires in COVID-19. The wider study: PBMCs, B-cell-depleted T cells, or T cells provided the cDNA or gDNA that made up the material.

The CDR3 is 13 residues long. Germline V gene lookup returns CDR1 SGHRS and CDR2 YFSETQ. The V end lost 4 bases, the J end lost 3 bases, and 10 bases lay between the germline ends. The authors' processing: Counts of nucleated cells, estimated from reference gene primer amplification, were obtained. The method was immunoSEQ multiplex PCR; TCRdb's version includes in-frame clones alone and lacks a portion of them. V, J and clone size derive from that table, while D and trimming were established from the DNA sequence. The sample carries approximately 150,000 clones, approximately 83% recorded once. The specimen sequenced was peripheral blood. The source of this sequence is a man between 65 and 85 years old who had recovered from COVID-19. The rearrangement joins TRBV5-1 to TRBJ1-1; D not certain. The CDR3 loop reads CASSRDTDTEAFF. In DNA form, the CDR3 reads TGCGCCAGCAGCCGAGATACGGACACTGAAGCTTTCTTT.